These 9 T cell receptor beta chains were sequenced from one sample in a study of shared clonotypes between healthy human individuals. This table comes from immunoSEQ multiplex PCR, and its TCRdb copy is limited to in-frame clones, with some not included. The data show about 1 million clones, roughly 70% seen once. Sequencing used memory CD4+ T cells sorted from blood. As for subset: CD45RA-negative fraction. These receptors came from a man aged 18 to 30 in good health.

This clone was observed a handful of times. The chain has TRBV14 and TRBJ2-5; the D call may be TRBD1 or TRBD2 (5 bases each). This CDR3 comprises 16 residues. The V and J ends lost 0 bases and 3 bases respectively, with 14 bases between them. Germline V gene sequence: CDR1 SGHDN, CDR2 FVKESK. The CDR3 protein is CASSQDEGPGEETQYF. The CDR3 DNA reads as TGTGCCAGCAGCCAAGACGAGGGACCCGGAGAAGAGACCCAGTACTTC.

A remark on this clone: This likely traces to a read error, being one base from a far larger clone. The chain combines TRBV2 with TRBJ2-7; D is unresolved. Trimming took off 8 bases at V and 3 bases at J, with 11 bases between the two ends. Germline V gives CDR1 SNHLY, CDR2 FYNNEI. There are 12 residues in the CDR3. This chain's CDR3 is CASSYSYYEQYF. The CDR3 nucleotides read TGTGCCAGCTCGTACAGCTACTACGAGCAGTACTTC.

With respect to this clone: This may come from a read error, since a much larger clone is one base off. V is TRBV7-2 and J is TRBJ1-5, with 9 bases fitting TRBD1. Per germline, CDR1 SGHTA and CDR2 FQGNSA. Germline trimming cut 4 bases from V and 3 bases from J; bases unmatched to any gene: 4. The CDR3 contains 15 residues. CDR3 in DNA: TGTGCCAGCAGCTACGGGACAGGGCTCAATCAGCCCCAGCATTTT. Protein sequence: CASSYGTGLNQPQHF.

The V gene is TRBV7-2, the J gene TRBJ2-5; unclear D gene. Trimming took 4 bases from V and 9 from J, leaving 9 bases between them. The CDR3 is 11 residues long. The germline CDR1 and CDR2 sequences are SGHTA and FQGNSA. CDR3 nucleotides: TGTGCCAGCAGCTGGGCTAGGGCCCAGTACTTC. Translating gives CASSWARAQYF.

This clone was seen a single time. Other nucleotide sequences from this sample produce the same CDR3. The rearrangement uses TRBV7-9 and TRBJ2-1; the match to TRBD2 covers 8 bases. This CDR3 has 13 residues. Unmatched junction bases numbered 4, after V lost 8 bases and J lost 4 bases. Germline V CDR1 and CDR2: SEHNR, FQNEAQ (reference sequence). CDR3: CASGLAGYNEQFF. The CDR3 nucleotides read TGTGCCAGCGGGCTAGCGGGTTACAATGAGCAGTTCTTC. Drawing the rest from reference TRBV7-9 and TRBJ2-1, the complete variable domain is DTGVSQNPRHKITKRGQNVTFRCDPISEHNRLYWYRQTLGQGPEFLTYFQNEAQLEKSRLLSDRFSAERPKGSFSTLEIQRTEQGDSAMYLCASGLAGYNEQFFGPGTRLTVL.

This clone appeared many times. V usage is TRBV5-4 and J usage is TRBJ2-1; 10 bases line up with TRBD2. This CDR3 region has 16 residues. Per the germline V gene, CDR1 is SGHNT and CDR2 is YYREEE (reference sequence). J gave up 0 bases and V 3 bases, and 3 bases lay outside the gene matches. The CDR3 loop reads CASSSGLAFSYNEQFF. CDR3 sequence (DNA): TGTGCCAGCAGCTCGGGACTAGCGTTCTCCTACAATGAGCAGTTCTTC.

J is TRBJ1-2 and V is TRBV7-2, with D unresolved. V was shortened by 2 bases and J by 9 bases, with 13 bases between the two germline ends. This CDR3 is 13 amino acids long. CDR1 and CDR2 (germline): SGHTA, FQGNSA. The CDR3 sequence: CASSLPEDKRYTF. The DNA for the CDR3 is TGTGCCAGCAGCTTACCCGAAGATAAGCGCTACACCTTC.

J is TRBJ2-7 and V is TRBV30; TRBD2 matches 9 bases. The germline CDR1 and CDR2 sequences are GTSNPN and SVGIG (reference sequence). The CDR3 runs to 13 residues. V trimming: 3 bases; J trimming: 7 bases; junction bases outside the gene matches: 7. The CDR3 reads CAWRPGRGGEQYF. CDR3 bases: TGTGCCTGGAGGCCCGGGCGGGGGGGTGAGCAGTACTTC.

This clone turned up a few times. This rearrangement joins TRBV7-2 to TRBJ1-2; D not resolved. Germline loops: CDR1 SGHTA, CDR2 FQGNSA. This CDR3 has 14 residues. Trimming pared 5 bases from V and 5 bases from J, leaving 15 bases between. In DNA form, the CDR3 reads TGTGCCAGCAGCCCTAGGACGGTGACATATGGCTACACCTTC. This sequence encodes CASSPRTVTYGYTF.